Presented here are 29 T cell receptor beta chains from one specimen sequenced in a study of blood T cell repertoires in COVID-19. Generated by immunoSEQ multiplex PCR, the TCRdb table keeps only in-frame clones and is missing some. The data show approximately 270,000 clones, approximately 83% seen once. The sample taken for sequencing was PBMCs or T cells enriched from blood (not recorded which). The receptors derive from a woman younger than 45 who had recovered from COVID-19.

The chain has TRBV10-1 and TRBJ2-7; 9 nucleotides line up with TRBD2. Losses at the gene ends were 6 bases for V and 2 bases for J; bases not matched to a gene: 2. Germline values: CDR1 WNHNN, CDR2 SYGVQD (reference sequence). This CDR3 comprises 13 residues. The CDR3 loop is CASSLAGTYEQYF. CDR3 DNA: TGCGCCAGCAGCCTAGCGGGGACCTACGAGCAGTACTTC.

V is TRBV10-3 and J is TRBJ1-3; D remains unclear. This CDR3 has 14 amino acids. V lost 2 bases, J lost 4 bases, and 9 bases lay in between. Germline V gene lookup returns CDR1 ENHRY and CDR2 SYGVKD. CDR3 nucleotide sequence: TGTGCCATCAGTGAGGAAAGCGCAGGAAACACCATATATTTT. This encodes CAISEESAGNTIYF.

V is TRBV15 and J is TRBJ2-7, with D perhaps matching TRBD1 (6 bases). Germline CDR1 is LNHNV and CDR2 is YYDKDF (reference sequence). CDR3 size: 15 residues. V gave up 5 bases and J gave up 0 bases, with 14 bases separating them. CDR3 amino acids: CATSARTARSYEQYF. The CDR3, as DNA: TGTGCCACCAGCGCCCGGACAGCGCGCTCCTACGAGCAGTACTTC.

The rearrangement links TRBV5-1 to TRBJ1-2, with a tentative D call TRBD1 (5 bases). The germline V and J ends were trimmed by 4 bases and 3 bases, with 13 bases remaining between them. In germline, CDR1 is SGHRS, CDR2 YFSETQ. This CDR3 is 14 amino acids long. As DNA, the CDR3 is TGCGCCAGCAGCACCGACGGGGGGGACTATGGCTACACCTTC. Amino acid sequence: CASSTDGGDYGYTF. The full variable domain, its missing parts supplied by reference TRBV5-1 and TRBJ1-2, is KAGVTQTPRYLIKTRGQQVTLSCSPISGHRSVSWYQQTPGQGLQFLFEYFSETQRNKGNFPGRFSGRQFSNSRSEMNVSTLELGDSALYLCASSTDGGDYGYTFGSGTRLTVV.

The V gene is TRBV27, the J gene TRBJ1-1, with D uncertain. This CDR3 region has 13 residues. Germline lookup yields CDR1 MNHEY and CDR2 SMNVEV (reference sequence). Trimming took 2 bases from V and 5 from J, leaving 9 bases between them. CDR3 coding DNA: TGTGCCAGCAGTTTAAGGAGGGCAACTGAAGCTTTCTTT. Translated: CASSLRRATEAFF.

The chain combines TRBV29-1 with TRBJ2-7, with TRBD1 identical over 10 bases. V dropped 4 bases and J dropped 4; count of bases not matched to a gene: 7. The CDR3 has 14 amino acids. The germline CDR1 and CDR2 sequences are SQVTM and ANQGSEA. CDR3 in amino acids: CSVGADRGAYEQYF. CDR3 coding DNA: TGCAGCGTTGGTGCGGACAGGGGGGCTTACGAGCAGTACTTC.

The chain couples TRBV9 to TRBJ1-3, with D possibly TRBD1 on 6 matching bases. Germline values: CDR1 SGDLS, CDR2 YYNGEE. Trimming removed 0 bases at V and 4 bases at J, with 14 bases between. This CDR3 comprises 16 residues. CDR3 nucleotide sequence: TGTGCCAGCAGCGTAGGCCCCCCTGGGACAGGAAACACCATATATTTT. It codes for CASSVGPPGTGNTIYF.

The rearrangement links TRBV7-3 to TRBJ2-3, with 8 positions matching TRBD2. Losses at the gene ends were 5 bases for V and 6 bases for J; bases not matched to a gene: 10. This CDR3 spans 15 amino acids. Germline V gene sequence: CDR1 SGHTA, CDR2 FQGTGA. CDR3 coding DNA: TGTGCCAGCAGCGCCGGGACTAGTGTATACGATACGCAGTATTTT. Translated: CASSAGTSVYDTQYF.

The V gene is TRBV18, the J gene TRBJ1-2, with 9 bases identical to TRBD1. Germline assignment: CDR1 KGHSH and CDR2 LQKENI. V dropped 5 bases and J dropped 7; count of bases not matched to a gene: 11. The CDR3 spans 15 residues. CDR3 nucleotides: TGTGCCAGCTCAGACGCCCACAGGGGGCTGGTTGGCTACACCTTC. Residues: CASSDAHRGLVGYTF.

The V call is TRBV6-5, the J call TRBJ2-1, with D tentatively TRBD2 (5 bases). Germline CDR1 and CDR2: MNHEY and SVGAGI. The V gene lost 0 bases and the J gene lost 12 bases, with 12 bases spanning the gap. The CDR3 length is 13 residues. CDR3 protein: CASSYSMAGTQFF. The DNA of the CDR3 is TGTGCCAGCAGTTACTCGATGGCGGGCACGCAGTTCTTC.

The V call is TRBV5-4, the J call TRBJ1-1; 8 positions agree with TRBD1. Germline loops: CDR1 SGHNT, CDR2 YYREEE (reference sequence). The CDR3 sequence is 12 residues long. V gave up 5 bases and J gave up 8 bases; unmatched junction bases: 5. CDR3 region: CASRGGQVEAFF. The CDR3 nucleotides are TGTGCCAGCAGGGGGGGACAGGTCGAAGCTTTCTTT.

V gene TRBV7-9 combines with J gene TRBJ2-7, with D unresolved. V lost 0 bases and J 4 bases, leaving 10 bases between the germline ends. There are 14 residues in the CDR3. Germline loops: CDR1 SEHNR, CDR2 FQNEAQ (reference sequence). CDR3 nucleotide sequence: TGTGCCAGCAGCTTAGCGCACAGACCATACGAGCAGTACTTC. This codes for CASSLAHRPYEQYF.

The genes are TRBV30 and TRBJ1-6, with D uncertain. Germline V gene lookup returns CDR1 GTSNPN and CDR2 SVGIG (reference sequence). The CDR3 totals 13 residues. Trimming left V 5 bases short and J 7 bases short, with 12 bases between. CDR3 in amino acids: CAWSANLNSPLHF. The CDR3 DNA sequence: TGTGCCTGGTCCGCGAACCTAAATTCACCCCTCCACTTT.

The chain employs TRBV9 and TRBJ2-1; maybe TRBD2 (6 bases). Trimming stripped 2 bases from V and 10 bases from J, with 16 bases between. CDR1 is SGDLS, CDR2 YYNGEE, per germline. CDR3 length: 14 amino acids. The CDR3 nucleotides read TGTGCCAGCAGCGTTAGTACGAGCGGGCAAGAGCAGTTCTTC. Amino acids: CASSVSTSGQEQFF.

The chain links TRBV6-5 to TRBJ2-3; TRBD2 matches at 14 bases. Trimming at V came to 5 bases and at J to 6 bases, leaving 4 bases not matched to a gene. The CDR3 runs 15 residues. The germline gives CDR1 MNHEY, CDR2 SVGAGI. The CDR3 here is CASSPTSGGADTQYF. DNA of the CDR3: TGTGCCAGCAGTCCGACTAGCGGGGGGGCCGATACGCAGTATTTT.

V usage is TRBV7-2 and J usage is TRBJ2-3, with 11 positions matching TRBD2. Germline trimming cut 4 bases from V and 0 bases from J; bases unmatched to any gene: 12. Germline V lookup: CDR1 SGHTA, CDR2 FQGNSA. The CDR3 is 19 amino acids. The DNA of the CDR3 is TGTGCCAGCAGCTCCCCGAGGGCTAGCGGGAGGCCTAGCACAGATACGCAGTATTTT. Translated: CASSSPRASGRPSTDTQYF. The full variable domain, completed using reference TRBV7-2 and TRBJ2-3, is GAGVSQSPSNKVTEKGKDVELRCDPISGHTALYWYRQSLGQGLEFLIYFQGNSAPDKSGLPSDRFSAERTGGSVSTLTIQRTQQEDSAVYLCASSSPRASGRPSTDTQYFGPGTRLTVL.

The sample holds a few counts of this clone. The chain uses TRBV19 and TRBJ1-1; D is undetermined. Between the trimmed V and J ends, which lost 3 bases and 2 bases, there was a span of 4 bases. This CDR3 is built from 12 residues. CDR1 and CDR2 (germline): LNHDA, SQIVND (reference sequence). The chain's CDR3 is CASSIHNTEAFF. The CDR3, as DNA: TGTGCCAGTAGTATCCATAACACTGAAGCTTTCTTT.

V and J are TRBV12-3 or TRBV12-4 and TRBJ1-1; D unresolved. This CDR3 has 13 residues. The V end was cut by 2 bases, the J end by 11 bases, with 15 bases between. As DNA, the CDR3 is TGTGCCAGCAGTTTAAATAGACTACGGGTCGCTTTCTTT. Protein: CASSLNRLRVAFF.

This rearrangement joins TRBV7-2 to TRBJ1-2; TRBD1 matches at 8 bases. J was trimmed by 7 bases and V by 1 base; bases with no gene match: 2. Germline V gives CDR1 SGHTA, CDR2 FQGNSA. The CDR3 totals 13 residues. As DNA, the CDR3 is TGTGCCAGCAGCTTAGGGACAGGGTTTGGCTACACCTTC. It yields the protein CASSLGTGFGYTF. The whole variable domain, filled in from reference TRBV7-2 and TRBJ1-2, reads GAGVSQSPSNKVTEKGKDVELRCDPISGHTALYWYRQSLGQGLEFLIYFQGNSAPDKSGLPSDRFSAERTGGSVSTLTIQRTQQEDSAVYLCASSLGTGFGYTFGSGTRLTVV.

In its sample, this clone was seen once. The rearrangement links TRBV20-1 to TRBJ2-7, with 9 bases that match TRBD2. The CDR3 consists of 14 residues. V dropped 5 bases and J dropped 3; count of bases not matched to a gene: 8. Germline-derived CDR1 and CDR2 are DFQATT and SNEGSKA (reference sequence). In DNA form, the CDR3 reads TGCAGTGCTCGTGGACTAGCGCCAAACTACGAGCAGTACTTC. It codes for CSARGLAPNYEQYF.

The V call is TRBV28, the J call TRBJ2-3; 11 bases fit TRBD2. J lost 1 base, V lost 7 bases, and 10 bases had no gene match. Germline values: CDR1 MDHEN, CDR2 SYDVKM. This CDR3 contains 17 residues. The CDR3 DNA reads as TGTGCCAGCACCCCTTCTTTACTAGCGGGGGGCACAGATACGCAGTATTTT. Translation gives CASTPSLLAGGTDTQYF.

This chain uses TRBV5-1 with TRBJ1-1; weak D call: TRBD1 (5 bases). Trimming took off 3 bases at V and 11 bases at J, with 14 bases between the two ends. This CDR3 region has 12 residues. Germline assignment: CDR1 SGHRS and CDR2 YFSETQ. CDR3 in DNA: TGCGCCAGCAGCTCTCGTGGGACTCTTGCTTTCTTT. Translating it yields CASSSRGTLAFF. Filled out from reference TRBV5-1 and TRBJ1-1, the complete variable domain reads KAGVTQTPRYLIKTRGQQVTLSCSPISGHRSVSWYQQTPGQGLQFLFEYFSETQRNKGNFPGRFSGRQFSNSRSEMNVSTLELGDSALYLCASSSRGTLAFFGQGTRLTVV.

The rearrangement links TRBV5-1 to TRBJ1-6; D unresolved. V gave up 3 bases and J gave up 8 bases, with 15 bases separating them. From germline, CDR1 is SGHRS and CDR2 YFSETQ. The CDR3 totals 15 residues. CDR3 nucleotides: TGCGCCAGCAGCTACGCTTTCGGTGGAGATTCACCCCTCCACTTT. Amino acid sequence: CASSYAFGGDSPLHF.

The chain recombines TRBV2 with TRBJ2-3; 8 bases match TRBD1. The CDR3 has 14 amino acids. The germline CDR1 and CDR2 sequences are SNHLY and FYNNEI. J gave up 4 bases and V 5 bases, and 5 bases lay outside the gene matches. CDR3 in amino acids: CASSPDRAADTQYF. The CDR3 nucleotides are TGTGCCAGCAGTCCGGACAGGGCGGCAGATACGCAGTATTTT. Full variable domain (outside the CDR3, taken from reference TRBV2 and TRBJ2-3): EPEVTQTPSHQVTQMGQEVILRCVPISNHLYFYWYRQILGQKVEFLVSFYNNEISEKSEIFDDQFSVERPDGSNFTLKIRSTKLEDSAMYFCASSPDRAADTQYFGPGTRLTVL.

The V call is TRBV2, the J call TRBJ1-1; D unresolved. The CDR3 loop spans 14 amino acids. The V gene lost 6 bases and the J gene lost 0 bases, with 11 bases spanning the gap. Germline loops: CDR1 SNHLY, CDR2 FYNNEI. CDR3 sequence reads: CASRSAGLNTEAFF. The CDR3 DNA reads as TGTGCCAGCAGAAGTGCAGGATTGAACACTGAAGCTTTCTTT.

The V gene is TRBV7-2, the J gene TRBJ1-2; no definite D call. Looked up from germline, CDR1 is SGHTA and CDR2 is FQGNSA. The germline V and J ends were trimmed by 0 bases and 7 bases, with 18 bases remaining between them. The CDR3 sequence is 16 residues long. CDR3 loop: CASSLATAPLSRGYTF. CDR3 nucleotide sequence: TGTGCCAGCAGCTTAGCCACAGCACCCCTGTCGCGTGGCTACACCTTC. Supplemented by reference TRBV7-2 and TRBJ1-2, the full variable domain reads GAGVSQSPSNKVTEKGKDVELRCDPISGHTALYWYRQSLGQGLEFLIYFQGNSAPDKSGLPSDRFSAERTGGSVSTLTIQRTQQEDSAVYLCASSLATAPLSRGYTFGSGTRLTVV.

The genes are TRBV7-9 and TRBJ1-1, with TRBD1 matching 10 bases. Germline CDR1 and CDR2: SEHNR and FQNEAQ (reference sequence). CDR3 size: 16 residues. V was clipped by 5 bases and J by 6 bases; unmatched bases: 12. DNA of the CDR3: TGTGCCAGCAGCAGAGTACCGGGACAGGGGCCCTCTGAAGCTTTCTTT. Amino acid sequence: CASSRVPGQGPSEAFF.

The genes are TRBV19 and TRBJ1-1; tentative D call: TRBD1 (5 bases). Looked up from germline, CDR1 is LNHDA and CDR2 is SQIVND (reference sequence). The germline V and J ends were trimmed by 7 bases and 4 bases, with 19 bases remaining between them. CDR3 size: 15 residues. The CDR3 protein is CASNETNRFPTEAFF. The CDR3 DNA sequence: TGTGCCAGTAATGAAACGAACAGGTTTCCCACTGAAGCTTTCTTT.

The chain is built from TRBV19 and TRBJ2-3, with D perhaps TRBD1 (6 bases). Germline-derived CDR1 and CDR2 are LNHDA and SQIVND (reference sequence). The CDR3 runs 14 residues. Trimming removed 6 bases at V and 5 bases at J, with 15 bases between. The CDR3 region has the DNA TGTGCCAGTAGAGAGACAGGTTCGGGAGATACGCAGTATTTT. Its translation is CASRETGSGDTQYF.